This TCR beta chain was recovered during a study of blood T cell repertoires in COVID-19. Across the study: In each case, the material was cDNA or gDNA derived from T cells, B-cell-depleted T cells, or PBMCs.

This CDR3 region has 12 residues. Deletions cut 4 bases from V and 7 bases from J, with 9 bases between. Germline-derived CDR1 and CDR2 are MNHEY and SVGEGT. Authors' methods: Reference gene primer amplification yielded estimated nucleated cell counts. The method was immunoSEQ multiplex PCR; TCRdb's version includes in-frame clones alone and lacks a portion of them. V, J and clone size derive from that table, while D and trimming were established from the DNA sequence. Of just over 350,000 clones detected, around nine tenths appear once; the ten largest clones hold just over 7%. The rearrangement joins TRBV6-2 or TRBV6-3 to TRBJ2-3; no clear D gene. What was sequenced was peripheral blood. The clonotype was recovered from a woman aged 55-70 years with COVID-19, enrolled during active disease. The CDR3 is CASSSSIHTQYF. CDR3 DNA: TGTGCCAGCAGTTCCTCCATCCATACGCAGTATTTT.